This T cell receptor (beta chain) was identified in a study of glioma-infiltrating T cells after dendritic cell vaccination. Remarks on this clone: Its antigen is unidentified.

Noted time point: after dendritic cell vaccination, including at tumor progression/relapse. Study conclusions and caveats: Survival was not directly related to TCR clonality in these patients.

CDR1 GTSNPN and CDR2 SVGIG come from the germline V gene (reference sequence). This CDR3 has 11 amino acids. V shed 3 bases and J shed 0 bases, with 2 bases lying between them. Amplification used 60 V beta primers and 13 J beta primers. Sequencing was performed with immunoSEQ multiplex PCR; in TCRdb, only in-frame clones are kept and a portion is missing. Found here are about 58,000 clones, about 79% of them singletons; the top ten hold 15% to 19%. This receptor was identified in a human donor with glioblastoma. The genes are TRBV30 and TRBJ1-1; D is unresolved. This specimen was blood, taken after dendritic cell vaccination. CDR3 amino acids: CAWSLNTEAFF. The CDR3 region has the DNA TGTGCCTGGAGCTTGAACACTGAAGCTTTCTTT.